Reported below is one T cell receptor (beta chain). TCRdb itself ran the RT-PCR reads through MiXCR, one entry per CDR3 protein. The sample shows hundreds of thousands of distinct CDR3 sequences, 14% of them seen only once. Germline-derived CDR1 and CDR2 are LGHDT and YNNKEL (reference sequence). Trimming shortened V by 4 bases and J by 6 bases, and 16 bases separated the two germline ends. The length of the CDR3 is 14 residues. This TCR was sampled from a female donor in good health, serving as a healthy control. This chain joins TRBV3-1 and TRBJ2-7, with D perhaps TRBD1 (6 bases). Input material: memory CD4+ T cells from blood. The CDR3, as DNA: TGTGCCAGCAGCCTATGGGACACGGAAGCCGAGCAGTACTTC. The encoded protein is CASSLWDTEAEQYF.